The 5 T cell receptor beta chains presented below share a single source sample, sequenced in a study of shared clonotypes between healthy human individuals. Method: immunoSEQ multiplex PCR; TCRdb's copy keeps in-frame clones and lacks some. This sample has around 2,000,000 clones, with 95% found just once. The sequencing sample was made of naive CD4+ T cells sorted from blood. Subset specified: CD45RA+ positively selected. Every receptor here comes from a man between 18 and 35 years old in good health.

This chain links TRBV19 with TRBJ2-7; no clear D gene. The V gene's germline CDR1 is LNHDA and CDR2 SQIVND (reference sequence). The CDR3 covers 15 residues. Trimming took 4 bases from V and 7 from J, leaving 20 bases between them. CDR3 DNA: TGTGCCAGTAGTAGTACGGCGTCCCTTAGTGGGGAGCAGTACTTC. Amino acids: CASSSTASLSGEQYF.

The rearrangement uses TRBV11-2 and TRBJ2-2, with 7 nucleotides matching TRBD1. Germline CDR1 reads SGHAT; CDR2 reads FQNNGV. The V gene end was trimmed by 5 bases and the J gene end by 0 bases; junction bases not matched to a gene: 3. The CDR3 is made up of 15 amino acids. The CDR3 DNA is TGTGCCAGCAGCATCAGGGGGTCGAACACCGGGGAGCTGTTTTTT. It yields the protein CASSIRGSNTGELFF.

The rearrangement links TRBV27 to TRBJ1-6; TRBD1 matches 9 bases. V lost 5 bases and J lost 13; bases outside the gene matches: 6. CDR3 length: 13 residues. Germline values: CDR1 MNHEY, CDR2 SMNVEV (reference sequence). The CDR3 DNA reads as TGTGCCAGCAGTCAGGGACAGGGTACCCCCCTCCACTTT. Protein: CASSQGQGTPLHF.

Only one count was recorded for this clone. V is TRBV15 and J is TRBJ2-7, with TRBD1 matching 8 bases. Germline CDR1 reads LNHNV; CDR2 reads YYDKDF (reference sequence). Germline trimming cut 1 base from V and 6 bases from J; bases unmatched to any gene: 8. The CDR3 extends over 15 amino acids. The DNA for the CDR3 is TGTGCCACCAGCAGAGCCGGGACAGGACCCGTCGAGCAGTACTTC. Protein product: CATSRAGTGPVEQYF.

This chain links TRBV5-1 with TRBJ1-2; 7 bases agree with TRBD1. The CDR3 covers 15 residues. V dropped 4 bases and J dropped 0; count of bases not matched to a gene: 6. Germline V gene data show CDR1 as SGHRS and CDR2 as YFSETQ. CDR3 region: CASSLDRPTNYGYTF. CDR3 DNA: TGCGCCAGCAGCCTGGACAGGCCCACTAACTATGGCTACACCTTC.